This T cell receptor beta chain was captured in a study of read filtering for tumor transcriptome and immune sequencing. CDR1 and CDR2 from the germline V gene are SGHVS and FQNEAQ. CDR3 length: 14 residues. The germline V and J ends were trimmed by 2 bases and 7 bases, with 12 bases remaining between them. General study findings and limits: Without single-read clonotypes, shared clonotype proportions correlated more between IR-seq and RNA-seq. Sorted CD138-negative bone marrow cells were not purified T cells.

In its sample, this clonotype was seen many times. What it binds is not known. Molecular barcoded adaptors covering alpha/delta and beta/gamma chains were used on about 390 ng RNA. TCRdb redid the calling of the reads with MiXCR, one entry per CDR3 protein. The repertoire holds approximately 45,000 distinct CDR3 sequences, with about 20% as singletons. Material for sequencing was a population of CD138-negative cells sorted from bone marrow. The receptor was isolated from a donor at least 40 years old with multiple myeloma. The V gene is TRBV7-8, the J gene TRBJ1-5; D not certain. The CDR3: CASSLQQTGQPQHF. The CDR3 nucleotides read TGTGCCAGCAGCTTACAGCAGACGGGCCAGCCCCAGCATTTT. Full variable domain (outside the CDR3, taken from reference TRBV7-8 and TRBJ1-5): GAGVSQSPRYKVAKRGQDVALRCDPISGHVSLFWYQQALGQGPEFLTYFQNEAQLDKSGLPSDRFFAERPEGSVSTLKIQRTQQEDSAVYLCASSLQQTGQPQHFGDGTRLSIL.